The next 6 T cell receptor beta chains were all read from a single sample in a study of Graves' ophthalmopathy and Graves' hyperthyroidism. As the template, RNA transcripts were used to amplify TCR beta CDR3 regions. Second-round multiplex PCR followed a first-round RT-PCR using HTBI primers. TCRdb called the multiplex PCR reads again in MiXCR, with one record for every CDR3 protein. The sample yields 200,000 to 250,000 distinct CDR3 sequences, under 25% seen once. Material for sequencing was peripheral blood. Every receptor here comes from a woman between 45 and 60 years old with Graves' ophthalmopathy.

This clonotype was counted at least ten times. V usage is TRBV28 and J usage is TRBJ1-2; 8 nucleotides align to TRBD1. The junction had 13 bases not matched to a gene; V was cut back by 8 bases and J by 8 bases. CDR3 length: 14 amino acids. From germline, CDR1 is MDHEN and CDR2 SYDVKM. The CDR3 loop reads CASQRTGRFGGYTF. The CDR3 DNA reads as TGTGCCAGCCAGCGGACAGGGCGGTTTGGGGGCTACACCTTC.

With regard to this clonotype: Because the CDR3 is missing its conserved closing phenylalanine or tryptophan, this is likely a read error. The genes are TRBV9 and TRBJ2-7; 8 nucleotides line up with TRBD2. From germline, CDR1 is SGDLS and CDR2 YYNGEE. There are 15 residues in the CDR3. Trimming took 0 bases from V and 3 from J; bases not matched to a gene: 5. CDR3 nucleotide sequence: TGTGCCAGCAGCGTAGCCCCAGCGGGAGACTACGAGCAGTACCTC. Its protein product is CASSVAPAGDYEQYL.

This clonotype was recorded once. The chain is built from TRBV6-1 and TRBJ2-7, with D possibly being TRBD1 or TRBD2 (5 bases each). There are 16 residues in the CDR3. With 1 base removed from V and 1 base from J, the gap between germline ends came to 14 bases. Per the germline V gene, CDR1 is MNHNS and CDR2 is SASEGT. CDR3 protein: CASSEGGYRLSYEQYF. The CDR3 DNA sequence: TGTGCCAGCAGTGAAGGAGGGTACAGGCTATCCTACGAGCAGTACTTC.

The chain employs TRBV11-2 and TRBJ2-5; D is ambiguous. The CDR3 length is 13 residues. Trimming cost V 6 bases and J 10 bases, with 18 bases left between them. The germline V gene encodes CDR1 SGHAT and CDR2 FQNNGV. The CDR3 coding sequence is TGTGCCAGCAGTTCCCCCATCAATAGGAGCCAGTACTTC. Its protein product is CASSSPINRSQYF.

This clonotype has a count of ten or more. The chain has TRBV11-2 and TRBJ2-7; D possibly matches TRBD1 or TRBD2 (5 bases each). Trimming stripped 6 bases from V and 6 bases from J, with 12 bases between. The germline CDR1 and CDR2 sequences are SGHAT and FQNNGV. The CDR3 extends over 12 amino acids. The CDR3 DNA reads TGTGCCAGCAGTTTCGAGAGGGGCGAGCAGTACTTC. Amino acids: CASSFERGEQYF.

This clonotype was recorded at least ten times. The chain recombines TRBV7-8 with TRBJ2-2; possibly TRBD1 or TRBD2 for D (6 bases each). Germline assignment: CDR1 SGHVS and CDR2 FQNEAQ. The V end was cut by 3 bases, the J end by 7 bases, with 15 bases between. The CDR3 consists of 15 residues. CDR3 in DNA: TGTGCCAGCAGCTTGTTGGGGGGCGTCGGCGGGGAGCTGTTTTTT. It codes for CASSLLGGVGGELFF.